This record looks at one TCR beta chain sequence and its context. The junction had 12 bases not matched to a gene; V was cut back by 4 bases and J by 2 bases. CDR3 length equals 19 residues. Germline-derived CDR1 and CDR2 are MGHDK and SYGVNS. This entry comes from a study of regulatory T cells in long-lasting Graves disease. This sample's time point: newly diagnosed GD, antithyroid drugs for less than 3 months. Preparation of the TCR library used RNA extracted from PBMCs. Both iRepertoire HTBI primers and Arm-PCR of CDR3 regions were used to build the TCR beta libraries. Each CDR3 protein gets one entry after TCRdb re-called the multiplex PCR reads with MiXCR. The sample includes approximately 490,000 distinct CDR3 sequences, about a sixth of them seen just once. This sample was shared with a second study, whose subject was T cells in Graves' hyperthyroidism and ophthalmopathy. That source notes: Those with hyperthyroidism were 18 to 65 years old, newly diagnosed, and ill for under 2 months.

Sequenced here: peripheral blood mononuclear cells (PBMCs), sampled at new diagnosis, from a patient treated with antithyroid drugs. The rearrangement joins TRBV25-1 to TRBJ2-6; 9 bases are shared with TRBD1. This TCR derives from a man in his forties with Graves disease. CDR3 sequence reads: CASSGARDRVVTGANVLTF. The CDR3 DNA sequence: TGTGCCAGCAGTGGGGCCAGGGACAGGGTAGTTACTGGGGCCAACGTCCTGACTTTC. Full variable domain (rest looked up from reference TRBV25-1 and TRBJ2-6): EADIYQTPRYLVIGTGKKITLECSQTMGHDKMYWYQQDPGMELHLIHYSYGVNSTEKGDLSSESTVSRIRTEHFPLTLESARPSHTSQYLCASSGARDRVVTGANVLTFGAGSRLTVL.